These 3 T cell receptor beta chains share one sample of origin, sequenced in a study of beta chain features in type 1 diabetes. As every portion of the isolated RNA was reverse transcribed, the sequencing read expressed TCRB transcripts. Generated by immunoSEQ multiplex PCR, the TCRdb table keeps only in-frame clones and is missing some. The data hold 300,000 or so clones, with 8% observed a single time. Material for sequencing was central memory CD4+ T cells from blood. All receptors come from a woman between 18 and 30 years old in good health.

V usage is TRBV2 and J usage is TRBJ1-1, with TRBD1 matching over 7 bases. The CDR3 length is 13 residues. V was clipped by 10 bases and J by 4 bases; unmatched bases: 9. Germline CDR1 SNHLY, CDR2 FYNNEI. The CDR3 protein is CANRGNSGTEAFF. The CDR3 DNA follows: TGTGCCAACAGGGGTAACTCGGGCACTGAAGCTTTCTTT.

CDR3 nucleotide sequence: TGTGCCAGCAGCTTAGGTAGCGCGAACACCGGGGAGCTGTTTTTT. This gives the protein CASSLGSANTGELFF. This chain uses TRBV7-9 with TRBJ2-2; tentatively, D is TRBD2 (5 bases). V gave up 1 base and J gave up 0 bases, with 6 bases separating them. This CDR3 spans 15 amino acids. Germline CDR1 reads SEHNR; CDR2 reads FQNEAQ (reference sequence).

The J gene is TRBJ2-2, the V gene TRBV15, with D unclear. Trimming pared 4 bases from V and 0 bases from J, leaving 6 bases between. This CDR3 is built from 14 residues. Germline V CDR1 and CDR2: LNHNV, YYDKDF (reference sequence). The CDR3 DNA sequence: TGTGCCACCAGCACCTGGACGAACACCGGGGAGCTGTTTTTT. Encoded protein: CATSTWTNTGELFF. Full variable domain (rest looked up from reference TRBV15 and TRBJ2-2): DAMVIQNPRYQVTQFGKPVTLSCSQTLNHNVMYWYQQKSSQAPKLLFHYYDKDFNNEADTPDNFQSRRPNTSFCFLDIRSPGLGDTAMYLCATSTWTNTGELFFGEGSRLTVL.